Here is one T cell receptor beta chain with its context. An end of the junction differs from the germline gene, which may be a read error. CDR1 and CDR2 from the germline V gene are MNHEY and SVGEGT. There are 11 residues in the CDR3. A second PCR, run for about 6 to 12 cycles, used a sample-barcoded 5' primer plus a J-beta primer mix. TCRdb reprocessed the 5' RACE reads via MiXCR and lists one record per CDR3 protein. The sample includes about 1.6 million distinct CDR3 sequences, about 35% of them seen just once. The draw of peripheral blood yielded around 9.6 milliliters from each donor. The source of the sample is a study of blood T cells in healthy people across ages.

Sequenced: blood. The J gene is TRBJ2-2, the V gene TRBV6-2 or TRBV6-3; TRBD2 is a possible D gene (5 bases). This TCR came from a woman aged 25 to 45 in good health. CDR3 in amino acids: CASSYTGERFF. CDR3 coding DNA: TGTGCCAGCAGTTATACCGGGGAGCGGTTTTTT.